A single sample is the source of the 15 T cell receptor beta chains below, sequenced in a study of OX40 agonist ivuxolimab in advanced cancers. Method: immunoSEQ multiplex PCR; TCRdb's copy keeps in-frame clones and lacks some. The sample yields around 97,000 clones, roughly four fifths seen once. Here the sequenced sample was CD4+ or CD8+ T cells sorted from blood, taken in a trial of the OX40 agonist ivuxolimab. Every receptor here comes from an adult with an advanced solid tumor such as melanoma, head and neck, liver or kidney cancer.

The chain couples TRBV15 to TRBJ2-7; 8 bases map to TRBD2. The CDR3 runs 17 residues. V trimming: 2 bases; J trimming: 1 base; junction bases outside the gene matches: 10. The germline gives CDR1 LNHNV, CDR2 YYDKDF (reference sequence). The CDR3 region has the DNA TGTGCCACCAGCAGACCCCCGGGACTAGAGTCGTCCTACGAGCAGTACTTC. The encoded protein is CATSRPPGLESSYEQYF.

The chain recombines TRBV27 with TRBJ2-7; the match to TRBD1 covers 9 bases. V was pared by 5 bases and J by 6 bases, with 11 bases of the junction left unmatched. CDR3 length equals 15 residues. The germline gives CDR1 MNHEY, CDR2 SMNVEV (reference sequence). DNA of the CDR3: TGTGCCAGCAGTACCCTGACAGGGGGGGCTCCCGAGCAGTACTTC. Protein product: CASSTLTGGAPEQYF.

As to this clone: The same CDR3 is also encoded by other DNA sequences in this sample. The chain links TRBV5-1 to TRBJ2-6; D not resolved. Looked up from germline, CDR1 is SGHRS and CDR2 is YFSETQ. The CDR3 spans 14 residues. V lost 2 bases to trimming and J lost 1 base, with 4 bases between them. The CDR3 here is CASSLGSGANVLTF. Written as DNA, the CDR3 is TGCGCCAGCAGCTTAGGGTCTGGGGCCAACGTCCTGACTTTC.

The chain is built from TRBV2 and TRBJ1-1; TRBD1 aligns across 8 bases. J lost 1 base, V lost 5 bases, and 9 bases had no gene match. The V gene's germline CDR1 is SNHLY and CDR2 FYNNEI. This CDR3 is built from 16 residues. CDR3 residues: CASSRQGPQRNTEAFF. CDR3 nucleotide sequence: TGTGCCAGCAGTCGACAGGGGCCACAAAGGAACACTGAAGCTTTCTTT.

The chain recombines TRBV4-3 with TRBJ1-3; D is undetermined. The CDR3 is 16 amino acids. The germline V and J ends were trimmed by 1 base and 8 bases, with 18 bases remaining between them. Germline CDR1 is LGHNA and CDR2 is YSLEER. This CDR3 is CASSQGRERRIDTIYF. In nucleotides, the CDR3 is TGCGCCAGCAGCCAAGGCCGGGAAAGGAGAATCGACACCATATATTTT.

In this sample, this clone turned up a few times. The CDR3 nucleotides read TGTGCCTGGAGTACCGTTGGGGAGCTGTTTTTT. Its translation: CAWSTVGELFF. The gene calls are TRBV30 and TRBJ2-2; no clear D. V was pared by 2 bases and J by 8 bases, with 6 bases between. The CDR3 has 11 amino acids. CDR1 is GTSNPN and CDR2 is SVGIG in the germline V gene (reference sequence).

This sequence joins TRBV29-1 and TRBJ2-6, with D unclear. Trimming removed 7 bases at V and 1 base at J, with 8 bases between. Germline CDR1 is SQVTM and CDR2 is ANQGSEA. The CDR3 covers 13 residues. CDR3 in amino acids: CSAAESGANVLTF. The DNA of the CDR3 is TGCAGCGCCGCCGAATCTGGGGCCAACGTCCTGACTTTC.

The chain is built from TRBV7-2 and TRBJ1-2; D might be TRBD1 (5 bases). Germline CDR1 reads SGHTA; CDR2 reads FQGNSA. The CDR3 sequence is 13 residues long. The V and J ends lost 6 bases and 4 bases respectively, with 12 bases between them. Here the CDR3 reads CASSRDGRYGYTF. CDR3 DNA sequence: TGTGCCAGCAGTCGGGACGGCCGCTATGGCTACACCTTC. Complete variable domain (other parts from reference TRBV7-2 and TRBJ1-2): GAGVSQSPSNKVTEKGKDVELRCDPISGHTALYWYRQSLGQGLEFLIYFQGNSAPDKSGLPSDRFSAERTGGSVSTLTIQRTQQEDSAVYLCASSRDGRYGYTFGSGTRLTVV.

The V and J genes are TRBV5-1 and TRBJ2-5; D call uncertain. The CDR3 is 14 residues long. Germline loops: CDR1 SGHRS, CDR2 YFSETQ. V was pared by 0 bases and J by 5 bases, with 11 bases between. CDR3 coding DNA: TGCGCCAGCAGCTTGGGGGTAGGGCGGGAGACCCAGTACTTC. This translates into CASSLGVGRETQYF.

This chain uses TRBV30 with TRBJ2-7; 7 bases line up with TRBD1. Germline CDR1 is GTSNPN and CDR2 is SVGIG (reference sequence). The CDR3 consists of 11 residues. Germline trimming cut 1 base from V and 12 bases from J; bases unmatched to any gene: 6. The CDR3 bases are TGTGCCTGGAGTGCATCCCGGGACAGGTACTTC. It codes for CAWSASRDRYF.

This chain uses TRBV27 with TRBJ2-2; D is unclear. There are 12 residues in the CDR3. Trimming pared 1 base from V and 6 bases from J, leaving 3 bases between. CDR1 is MNHEY and CDR2 is SMNVEV in the germline V gene (reference sequence). CDR3 in amino acids: CASSLLAGELFF. DNA of the CDR3: TGTGCCAGCAGTTTATTAGCCGGGGAGCTGTTTTTT.

The V gene is TRBV10-3, the J gene TRBJ2-5, with TRBD2 identical over 7 bases. The CDR3 runs to 15 residues. V shed 3 bases and J 3 bases; nucleotides not matched to a gene: 7. Germline V CDR1 and CDR2: ENHRY, SYGVKD. The CDR3 protein is CAISEPAGRKETQYF. The DNA of the CDR3 is TGTGCCATCAGTGAACCAGCGGGAAGGAAAGAGACCCAGTACTTC.

This clone was seen only a few times. The chain employs TRBV10-2 and TRBJ2-1, with D perhaps matching TRBD2 (6 bases). CDR3 length equals 16 residues. Trimming took off 2 bases at V and 0 bases at J, with 11 bases between the two ends. The germline CDR1 and CDR2 sequences are WSHSY and SAAADI. In DNA form, the CDR3 reads TGCGCCAGCAGTGAGAGGAGGGTTAGCTCCTACAATGAGCAGTTCTTC. Encoded protein: CASSERRVSSYNEQFF.

By share, this clone counts as medium-sized. The CDR3 DNA reads TGTGCCAGCAGTTTATCGATCCCTGTTGATGGCTACACCTTC. Encoded protein: CASSLSIPVDGYTF. The chain employs TRBV27 and TRBJ1-2; D remains ambiguous. The V gene's germline CDR1 is MNHEY and CDR2 SMNVEV (reference sequence). This CDR3 is 14 amino acids long. The ends were cut back, 0 bases at V and 6 bases at J, with 11 bases in the middle.

CDR3 DNA: TGTGCTAGTGGTTTGGCGGGACCTTTGGGATCTGGGGCCAACGTCCTGACTTTC. It yields the protein CASGLAGPLGSGANVLTF. The rearrangement links TRBV12-5 to TRBJ2-6; D is possibly TRBD1 or TRBD2 (5 bases each). Germline CDR1 and CDR2: LGHNT and FRNRAP. Trimming pared 1 base from V and 1 base from J, leaving 14 bases between. The CDR3 totals 18 residues.